Presented here are 21 T cell receptor beta chains from one specimen sequenced in a study of blood T cell repertoires in COVID-19. Here immunoSEQ multiplex PCR was the method, and the copy in TCRdb shows in-frame clones only, minus some. The data hold approximately 440,000 clones, with approximately 88% observed a single time. Sequenced input: peripheral blood. The receptor source for this set is a woman in her forties or fifties with COVID-19, enrolled during active disease.

V gene TRBV5-4 combines with J gene TRBJ2-7, with TRBD2 identical over 12 bases. The CDR3 totals 14 residues. J lost 3 bases, V lost 4 bases, and 2 bases had no gene match. CDR1 is SGHNT, CDR2 YYREEE, per germline (reference sequence). CDR3 DNA sequence: TGTGCCAGCAGCCCGGGACTAGCGGGCTACGAGCAGTACTTC. Residues: CASSPGLAGYEQYF.

The chain links TRBV4-1 to TRBJ1-1; D unclear. There are 17 residues in the CDR3. Germline lookup yields CDR1 MGHRA and CDR2 YSYEKL. Trimming left V 0 bases short and J 0 bases short, with 14 bases between. The CDR3 bases are TGCGCCAGCAGCCAAGAAGTGAGAAACTTCATGAACACTGAAGCTTTCTTT. Amino acids: CASSQEVRNFMNTEAFF.

The V and J genes are TRBV21-1 and TRBJ1-5; TRBD1 reflects the table's D call only, with no check against the DNA. TRBV21-1 has pseudogene status. The CDR3 length is 18 residues. CDR3 bases: TGTGCCAGCAGCAAAGGGAGAAGGGGTCCCCTTGGCAATCAGCCCCAGCATTTT. It yields the protein CASSKGRRGPLGNQPQHF.

V usage is TRBV9 and J usage is TRBJ1-6; D is undetermined. V lost 0 bases and J lost 9, with 4 bases in between. CDR3 length: 12 residues. Germline lookup yields CDR1 SGDLS and CDR2 YYNGEE. In nucleotides, the CDR3 is TGTGCCAGCAGCGTAGGCAGTTCACCCCTCCACTTT. Its translation is CASSVGSSPLHF.

The chain is built from TRBV7-2 and TRBJ1-5; 8 bases agree with TRBD1. V gave up 1 base and J gave up 1 base; unmatched junction bases: 3. Germline V gives CDR1 SGHTA, CDR2 FQGNSA. The CDR3 sequence is 16 residues long. This chain's CDR3 is CASSLGRDRSNQPQHF. The CDR3 DNA reads as TGTGCCAGCAGCTTAGGCCGGGACAGGAGCAATCAGCCCCAGCATTTT.

The chain links TRBV11-2 to TRBJ2-3, with a possible D match to TRBD1 (6 bases). The CDR3 consists of 16 residues. CDR1 and CDR2 (germline): SGHAT, FQNNGV. V lost 0 bases to trimming and J lost 4 bases, with 14 bases between them. The CDR3 DNA reads TGTGCCAGCAGCTTAGACCCTAGACAGGCGGCAGATACGCAGTATTTT. Translation: CASSLDPRQAADTQYF.

The chain uses TRBV21-1 and TRBJ2-2; the table's D call, TRBD1, has no DNA check behind it. TRBV21-1 is annotated as a pseudogene. The CDR3 sequence is 15 residues long. The CDR3 coding sequence is TGTGCCAGCAGCAAAGGGGGGCTAAGGTTCGGGGAGCTGTTTTTT. As protein: CASSKGGLRFGELFF.

This chain links TRBV2 with TRBJ2-2; D unclear. With 2 bases removed from V and 5 bases from J, the gap between germline ends came to 15 bases. This CDR3 has 16 amino acids. Germline loops: CDR1 SNHLY, CDR2 FYNNEI. CDR3 nucleotide sequence: TGTGCCAGCAGTGAATCAGGTGCCGGTTGGACCGGGGAGCTGTTTTTT. Translation gives CASSESGAGWTGELFF.

This rearrangement joins TRBV18 to TRBJ1-2; D is unresolved. V lost 3 bases and J lost 7, with 12 bases in between. Germline-derived CDR1 and CDR2 are KGHSH and LQKENI. The CDR3 is 13 residues long. CDR3 coding DNA: TGTGCCAGCTCACCCTGGCACCGCATTGGCTACACCTTC. The encoded protein is CASSPWHRIGYTF.

This chain links TRBV5-5 with TRBJ1-1, with D hard to call. The CDR3 runs to 15 residues. Trimming took 0 bases from V and 4 from J, leaving 13 bases between them. Germline V CDR1 and CDR2: SGHKS, YYEKEE (reference sequence). CDR3 sequence: CASSLAAGGATEAFF. The CDR3 DNA is TGTGCCAGCAGCTTGGCCGCGGGCGGTGCCACTGAAGCTTTCTTT.

V and J are TRBV7-9 and TRBJ2-7; 9 bases are a match to TRBD1. The CDR3 length is 16 residues. Germline lookup yields CDR1 SEHNR and CDR2 FQNEAQ (reference sequence). V shed 5 bases, J shed 3 bases, and the junction held 11 bases outside the gene matches. CDR3 DNA sequence: TGTGCCAGCAGCCCTAAAGGGGGGACAGGGCACTACGAGCAGTACTTC. This codes for CASSPKGGTGHYEQYF.

The genes are TRBV11-2 and TRBJ1-2, with D perhaps TRBD1 (5 bases). CDR1 SGHAT and CDR2 FQNNGV come from the germline V gene. V gave up 5 bases and J gave up 4 bases, with 17 bases separating them. The CDR3 sequence is 15 residues long. CDR3 in amino acids: CASSRMGGDVYGYTF. The DNA for the CDR3 is TGTGCCAGCAGCCGGATGGGGGGTGACGTCTATGGCTACACCTTC. The full variable domain, in which reference TRBV11-2 and TRBJ1-2 provide the parts outside the CDR3, is EAGVAQSPRYKIIEKRQSVAFWCNPISGHATLYWYQQILGQGPKLLIQFQNNGVVDDSQLPKDRFSAERLKGVDSTLKIQPAKLEDSAVYLCASSRMGGDVYGYTFGSGTRLTVV.

This chain uses TRBV11-2 with TRBJ1-1; D unclear. CDR1 and CDR2 (germline): SGHAT, FQNNGV. This CDR3 spans 13 amino acids. V was pared by 3 bases and J by 3 bases, with 8 bases between. CDR3 protein: CASSLSVDTEAFF. CDR3 DNA: TGTGCCAGCAGCTTGTCAGTGGACACTGAAGCTTTCTTT.

The chain joins TRBV4-1 to TRBJ2-5; possibly TRBD1 for D (7 bases). The germline V gene has CDR1 MGHRA and CDR2 YSYEKL. The V and J ends lost 2 bases and 5 bases respectively, with 15 bases between them. The CDR3 sequence is 15 residues long. The CDR3 region is CASSQSGGQRETQYF. In DNA, the CDR3 is TGCGCCAGCAGCCAATCCGGGGGACAGCGGGAGACCCAGTACTTC.

The chain joins TRBV5-4 to TRBJ2-2; tentatively, D is TRBD2 (5 bases). This CDR3 region has 16 residues. Germline V lookup: CDR1 SGHNT, CDR2 YYREEE (reference sequence). The V end lost 0 bases, the J end lost 5 bases, and 14 bases lay between the germline ends. In DNA form, the CDR3 reads TGTGCCAGCAGCTTGGCCGGGGTACGTAGTACCGGGGAGCTGTTTTTT. Translating gives CASSLAGVRSTGELFF. The full variable domain, with the rest looked up from reference TRBV5-4 and TRBJ2-2, is ETGVTQSPTHLIKTRGQQVTLRCSSQSGHNTVSWYQQALGQGPQFIFQYYREEENGRGNFPPRFSGLQFPNYSSELNVNALELDDSALYLCASSLAGVRSTGELFFGEGSRLTVL.

V is TRBV27 and J is TRBJ1-5; no clear D gene. This CDR3 has 11 amino acids. The germline V gene has CDR1 MNHEY and CDR2 SMNVEV (reference sequence). Trimming took off 8 bases at V and 3 bases at J, with 5 bases between the two ends. The CDR3 sequence is CASGPNQPQHF. In DNA form, the CDR3 reads TGTGCCAGCGGGCCCAATCAGCCCCAGCATTTT.

This chain links TRBV3-1 (or the pseudogene TRBV3-2) with TRBJ2-5; 11 bases map to TRBD2. CDR1 is LGHDT, CDR2 YNNKEL, per germline (reference sequence). The CDR3 covers 17 residues. The junction had 9 bases not matched to a gene; V was cut back by 4 bases and J by 2 bases. The CDR3: CASSPGETSGTQETQYF. The CDR3 DNA reads as TGTGCCAGCAGCCCAGGGGAGACTAGCGGGACACAAGAGACCCAGTACTTC.

The CDR3 nucleotides are TGTGCCAGCTCACCCAGGGGTCCAGGGACGGATGAAAAACTGTTTTTT. Its translation: CASSPRGPGTDEKLFF. The rearrangement links TRBV18 to TRBJ1-4, with D maybe TRBD1 (6 bases). The CDR3 has 16 amino acids. Trimming removed 3 bases at V and 6 bases at J, with 17 bases between. Germline CDR1 is KGHSH and CDR2 is LQKENI.

This clone was seen a single time. The chain employs TRBV9 and TRBJ1-4; D is possibly TRBD1 (6 bases). Looked up from germline, CDR1 is SGDLS and CDR2 is YYNGEE. With 0 bases removed from V and 3 bases from J, the gap between germline ends came to 9 bases. This CDR3 spans 15 amino acids. CDR3 coding DNA: TGTGCCAGCAGCGTAGCTACAGGGCCTAATGAAAAACTGTTTTTT. Translated: CASSVATGPNEKLFF.

This chain links TRBV6-1 with TRBJ1-1; no firm D call. CDR3 size: 14 residues. CDR1 and CDR2 from the germline V gene are MNHNS and SASEGT. Trimming pared 2 bases from V and 1 base from J, leaving 8 bases between. As DNA, the CDR3 is TGTGCCAGCAGTGAAAGTGGAGGGAACACTGAAGCTTTCTTT. Amino acids: CASSESGGNTEAFF.

This chain connects TRBV28 to TRBJ2-1; D may be TRBD2 (6 bases). Trimming removed 3 bases at V and 0 bases at J, with 9 bases between. The CDR3 runs to 15 residues. CDR1 is MDHEN, CDR2 SYDVKM, per germline. The CDR3 sequence: CASSFGGSSYNEQFF. The CDR3 bases are TGTGCCAGCAGTTTTGGGGGGTCCTCCTACAATGAGCAGTTCTTC. The full variable domain, completed using reference TRBV28 and TRBJ2-1, is DVKVTQSSRYLVKRTGEKVFLECVQDMDHENMFWYRQDPGLGLRLIYFSYDVKMKEKGDIPEGYSVSREKKERFSLILESASTNQTSMYLCASSFGGSSYNEQFFGPGTRLTVL.